This T cell receptor beta chain was identified during a study of long-term antiretroviral therapy in people with HIV. The CDR3 runs to 16 residues. V lost 1 base, J lost 0 bases, and 10 bases lay in between. Per germline, CDR1 SGHAT and CDR2 FQNNGV. Runs used v3.0 of the immunoSEQ assay and were done at survey level. Profiling relied on immunoSEQ multiplex PCR, and the TCRdb table lists in-frame clones only, not all of them. This sample has around 20,000 clones, with roughly 80% found just once. The chain links TRBV11-2 to TRBJ1-3; D call uncertain. The sequence came from a woman under 40 with HIV. Sample: unsorted PBMCs, taken 0.2 years after starting antiretroviral therapy. The DNA for the CDR3 is TGTGCCAGCAGCTTAGTGTCCAGAAACTCTGGAAACACCATATATTTT. Encoded protein: CASSLVSRNSGNTIYF.